The 14 T cell receptor beta chains below all came from one sample that was sequenced in a study of T cell responses to AZD1222 COVID-19 vaccine. Sequencing was performed with immunoSEQ multiplex PCR; in TCRdb, only in-frame clones are kept and a portion is missing. The sample lists 180,000 or so clones; about 91% were seen once. Source: peripheral blood, taken 28 days after the second AZD1222 dose. The source of these receptors is an adult who received the AZD1222 COVID-19 vaccine.

As for this clone: Other DNA sequences in this specimen translate into the identical CDR3. As DNA, the CDR3 is TGTGCCAGCAGTTTGGCCGGCATGAACACTGAAGCTTTCTTT. This translates into CASSLAGMNTEAFF. V is TRBV28 and J is TRBJ1-1; D is ambiguous. With 3 bases removed from V and 0 bases from J, the gap between germline ends came to 8 bases. The CDR3 contains 14 residues. Germline CDR1 MDHEN, CDR2 SYDVKM.

This clone was counted a few times. CDR3 sequence: CASSPRTEENTEAFF. CDR3 bases: TGTGCCAGCAGCCCCCGGACTGAAGAGAACACTGAAGCTTTCTTT. The chain carries TRBV7-8 and TRBJ1-1; D unresolved. This CDR3 has 15 residues. Looked up from germline, CDR1 is SGHVS and CDR2 is FQNEAQ. With 5 bases removed from V and 1 base from J, the gap between germline ends came to 14 bases.

The J gene is TRBJ1-2, the V gene TRBV4-2; D ambiguous. Trimming removed 4 bases from V and 7 bases from J, with 13 bases in between. The CDR3 is made up of 13 amino acids. Germline V gene lookup returns CDR1 LGHNA and CDR2 YNFKEQ. The CDR3 nucleotides read TGTGCCAGCAGCCTTGCAGGAGATGGTGGCTACACCTTC. It codes for CASSLAGDGGYTF.

The J gene is TRBJ2-3, the V gene TRBV23-1; 7 nucleotides line up with TRBD2. Being an ORF, TRBV23-1 has a function that is uncertain. The CDR3 consists of 19 residues. The V segment lost 0 bases and the J segment 3 bases; nucleotides outside the gene matches: 15. The CDR3, as DNA: TGCGCCAGCAGTCAATCGTGCCCCAGGAGACTAGCAGGGACAGATACGCAGTATTTT. As protein: CASSQSCPRRLAGTDTQYF.

This clone came up once. CDR3 sequence (DNA): TGTGCCAGCAGCCCCCGACCGGGAGGGCACTACAATGAGCAGTTCTTC. Translation: CASSPRPGGHYNEQFF. This chain connects TRBV27 to TRBJ2-1; 8 bases line up with TRBD2. V trimming: 6 bases; J trimming: 3 bases; junction bases outside the gene matches: 10. Germline CDR1 reads MNHEY; CDR2 reads SMNVEV (reference sequence). This CDR3 is built from 16 residues.

This chain joins TRBV3-1 (or the pseudogene TRBV3-2) and TRBJ1-1, with D unresolved. Germline V gene data show CDR1 as LGHDT and CDR2 as YNNKEL (reference sequence). The CDR3 is 13 residues long. Trimming took off 4 bases at V and 1 base at J, with 7 bases between the two ends. The CDR3 sequence: CASSPTENTEAFF. The CDR3 region has the DNA TGTGCCAGCAGCCCAACAGAGAACACTGAAGCTTTCTTT.

CDR3 in amino acids: CASSPPGQVDSPLHF. Written as DNA, the CDR3 is TGTGCCAGCTCACCCCCGGGACAGGTCGATTCACCCCTCCACTTT. The rearrangement uses TRBV18 and TRBJ1-6, with 8 bases identical to TRBD1. The germline V gene has CDR1 KGHSH and CDR2 LQKENI. The CDR3 sequence is 15 residues long. The V segment lost 3 bases and the J segment 8 bases; nucleotides outside the gene matches: 6.

This chain links TRBV4-2 with TRBJ1-4; 7 bases map to TRBD1. CDR1 and CDR2 (germline): LGHNA, YNFKEQ. V dropped 2 bases and J dropped 9; count of bases not matched to a gene: 12. CDR3 length: 16 residues. The CDR3 loop reads CASSQKGTGDLQKLFF. The CDR3 nucleotides are TGTGCCAGCAGCCAAAAGGGAACAGGGGATCTCCAAAAACTGTTTTTT.

This sequence joins TRBV18 and TRBJ1-5; tentative D call: TRBD1 (6 bases). Germline CDR1 KGHSH, CDR2 LQKENI. V was clipped by 6 bases and J by 9 bases, with 18 bases between them. The CDR3 sequence is 14 residues long. The CDR3 sequence: CASSGGGGMAPQHF. The CDR3 DNA is TGTGCCAGCTCCGGAGGGGGGGGGATGGCGCCCCAGCATTTT. Based on the CDR3 plus reference TRBV18 and TRBJ1-5, the full variable domain is NAGVMQNPRHLVRRRGQEARLRCSPMKGHSHVYWYRQLPEEGLKFMVYLQKENIIDESGMPKERFSAEFPKEGPSILRIQQVVRGDSAAYFCASSGGGGMAPQHFGDGTRLSIL.

The chain has TRBV29-1 and TRBJ2-5; D call uncertain. V lost 7 bases and J 4 bases, leaving 13 bases between the germline ends. The CDR3 is made up of 12 amino acids. Germline lookup yields CDR1 SQVTM and CDR2 ANQGSEA. In DNA form, the CDR3 reads TGCAGCGCCCTCCTTGAGCCAGAGACCCAGTACTTC. Encoded protein: CSALLEPETQYF. The variable domain in full, completed from reference TRBV29-1 and TRBJ2-5, reads SAVISQKPSRDICQRGTSLTIQCQVDSQVTMMFWYRQQPGQSLTLIATANQGSEATYESGFVIDKFPISRPNLTFSTLTVSNMSPEDSSIYLCSALLEPETQYFGPGTRLLVL.

This clone is a singleton in its sample. DNA of the CDR3: TGTGCCAGCAGGGGACAGGCTGACGGGACCCAGTACTTC. Translated: CASRGQADGTQYF. The chain couples TRBV25-1 to TRBJ2-5, with TRBD1 matching over 8 bases. Per germline, CDR1 MGHDK and CDR2 SYGVNS. The CDR3 sequence is 13 residues long. Losses at the gene ends were 6 bases for V and 7 bases for J; bases not matched to a gene: 7.

The chain has TRBV13 and TRBJ1-1; 11 bases align to TRBD1. The CDR3 has 15 amino acids. Germline V gene sequence: CDR1 PRHDT, CDR2 FYEKMQ (reference sequence). The V and J ends lost 5 bases and 7 bases, in that order; junction bases with no gene match: 9. The CDR3 DNA is TGTGCCAGCAGCCCACTCGGGACAGGGGGGGATGAAGCTTTCTTT. Translating it yields CASSPLGTGGDEAFF.

The V and J genes are TRBV29-1 and TRBJ2-3, with 7 nucleotides matching TRBD2. Unmatched junction bases numbered 13, after V lost 4 bases and J lost 0 bases. The germline V gene has CDR1 SQVTM and CDR2 ANQGSEA. The CDR3 is 17 residues long. This CDR3 reads CSVGALADVTSTDTQYF. The CDR3 nucleotides read TGCAGCGTTGGCGCTCTAGCGGATGTTACTAGCACAGATACGCAGTATTTT.

The J gene is TRBJ1-4, the V gene TRBV7-9, with TRBD1 matching 8 bases. This CDR3 is built from 14 residues. V was pared by 6 bases and J by 12 bases, with 12 bases of the junction left unmatched. Per the germline V gene, CDR1 is SEHNR and CDR2 is FQNEAQ (reference sequence). The DNA for the CDR3 is TGTGCCAGCAGATATGGGACAGGTCCCCGGGAACTGTTTTTT. It specifies CASRYGTGPRELFF.